The 18 T cell receptor beta chains below all came from one sample that was sequenced in a study of T cell responses to AZD1222 COVID-19 vaccine. The protocol was immunoSEQ multiplex PCR, while the TCRdb copy is restricted to in-frame clones and leaves out a portion. The sample lists about 180,000 clones, almost 90% seen once, with approximately 8% in the top ten. This sample comprised peripheral blood, obtained on day 0 of AZD1222 vaccination. The origin of the receptors is an adult in good health.

This clone was counted once. J is TRBJ2-5 and V is TRBV2, with 10 bases fitting TRBD2. The junction had 7 bases not matched to a gene; V was cut back by 2 bases and J by 7 bases. Germline V gives CDR1 SNHLY, CDR2 FYNNEI. This CDR3 spans 15 amino acids. The chain's CDR3 is CASSELLAGVRTQYF. The CDR3 coding sequence is TGTGCCAGCAGTGAATTGCTAGCGGGGGTACGGACCCAGTACTTC.

The chain joins TRBV28 to TRBJ1-2; D unclear. CDR1 MDHEN and CDR2 SYDVKM come from the germline V gene. Between the trimmed V and J ends, which lost 7 bases and 8 bases, there was a span of 14 bases. The CDR3 length is 12 residues. The chain's CDR3 is CASTPLGGGYTF. In DNA form, the CDR3 reads TGTGCCAGCACCCCCCTGGGTGGAGGCTACACCTTC.

This sequence joins TRBV30 and TRBJ1-6; unclear D gene. Germline V CDR1 and CDR2: GTSNPN, SVGIG (reference sequence). This CDR3 has 15 residues. V lost 0 bases and J 8 bases, leaving 14 bases between the germline ends. CDR3 sequence (DNA): TGTGCCTGGAGTGTATCCGGTGGAAGGGATTCACCCCTCCACTTT. Protein product: CAWSVSGGRDSPLHF.

This rearrangement joins TRBV11-1 to TRBJ1-2; D unresolved. The CDR3 is made up of 13 amino acids. Trimming shortened V by 10 bases and J by 8 bases, and 20 bases separated the two germline ends. Per the germline V gene, CDR1 is SGHAT and CDR2 is FQDESV (reference sequence). The CDR3, as DNA: TGTGCCAACGCCTCGAACAGCCAATGGGGCTACACCTTC. Amino acid sequence: CANASNSQWGYTF.

This clone was picked up one time. The V gene is TRBV5-1, the J gene TRBJ2-5; possible D gene TRBD1, 7 bases. Germline values: CDR1 SGHRS, CDR2 YFSETQ. V gave up 1 base and J gave up 4 bases, with 11 bases separating them. This CDR3 region has 14 residues. For the CDR3, the DNA is TGCGCCAGCAGCTTGTACAGGGGAGGAGAGACCCAGTACTTC. Translation: CASSLYRGGETQYF.

The rearrangement joins TRBV6-6 to TRBJ1-2; D is perhaps TRBD1 (5 bases). The CDR3 contains 13 residues. V was cut by 0 bases and J by 8 bases, with 10 bases left in between. The germline gives CDR1 MNHNY, CDR2 SVGAGI (reference sequence). The chain's CDR3 is CASSYSEQVGYTF. As DNA, the CDR3 is TGTGCCAGCAGTTACTCGGAACAGGTGGGCTACACCTTC.

This chain links TRBV7-8 with TRBJ2-2, with 7 bases lining up with TRBD2. Germline V gene data show CDR1 as SGHVS and CDR2 as FQNEAQ. CDR3 size: 18 residues. V lost 4 bases and J lost 7; bases outside the gene matches: 18. CDR3 in DNA: TGTGCCAGCAGCTCCAACGTTCTCCCTGGACTAGGCGTCGGGGAGCTGTTTTTT. It encodes CASSSNVLPGLGVGELFF.

The chain joins TRBV11-3 to TRBJ2-6; 12 bases fit TRBD2. J lost 4 bases, V lost 5 bases, and 12 bases had no gene match. This CDR3 has 19 residues. CDR1 SGHNT and CDR2 YENEEA come from the germline V gene. The CDR3 DNA reads TGTGCCAGCAGCCCGAGAAAGGGACTAGCGGGCTCCGGGGCCAACGTCCTGACTTTC. It codes for CASSPRKGLAGSGANVLTF.

There are a few counts of this clone. The chain combines TRBV7-2 with TRBJ2-2, with a weak D call TRBD1 (6 bases). The CDR3 consists of 19 residues. The germline CDR1 and CDR2 sequences are SGHTA and FQGNSA. V lost 2 bases and J lost 0, with 19 bases in between. As DNA, the CDR3 is TGTGCCAGCAGCTTATGGGACACATTGACCGTCGCGAACACCGGGGAGCTGTTTTTT. Protein sequence: CASSLWDTLTVANTGELFF.

This clone turned up a few times. The chain employs TRBV19 and TRBJ2-5; D may be TRBD1 (5 bases). The CDR3 totals 14 residues. V lost 4 bases, J lost 2 bases, and 11 bases lay in between. Per the germline V gene, CDR1 is LNHDA and CDR2 is SQIVND (reference sequence). This CDR3 is CASSRTTQQETQYF. CDR3 DNA: TGTGCCAGTAGTAGGACAACACAACAAGAGACCCAGTACTTC.

The CDR3 DNA follows: TGTGCCAGCAGCCAAGCCGGAAATAGAGTAGCTTTCTTT. Encoded protein: CASSQAGNRVAFF. The chain employs TRBV3-1 (or the pseudogene TRBV3-2) and TRBJ1-1; D remains ambiguous. V was trimmed by 1 base and J by 10 bases, leaving 13 bases between them. This CDR3 region has 13 residues. Germline V gives CDR1 LGHDT, CDR2 YNNKEL (reference sequence).

This clone appeared once. The chain has TRBV28 and TRBJ1-5; maybe TRBD1 (5 bases). V dropped 6 bases and J dropped 4 bases, with 16 bases sitting between them. The CDR3 runs to 15 residues. Germline loops: CDR1 MDHEN, CDR2 SYDVKM. The CDR3 bases are TGTGCCAGCAGGCCGGGGGGAGTAGGAAATCAGCCCCAGCATTTT. It is translated as CASRPGGVGNQPQHF. Full variable domain (missing parts from reference TRBV28 and TRBJ1-5): DVKVTQSSRYLVKRTGEKVFLECVQDMDHENMFWYRQDPGLGLRLIYFSYDVKMKEKGDIPEGYSVSREKKERFSLILESASTNQTSMYLCASRPGGVGNQPQHFGDGTRLSIL.

This sequence joins TRBV9 and TRBJ1-4, with 7 bases lining up with TRBD1. The CDR3 has 15 amino acids. J lost 7 bases, V lost 3 bases, and 9 bases had no gene match. In germline, CDR1 is SGDLS, CDR2 YYNGEE. CDR3 region: CASSADTGVAEKLFF. CDR3 nucleotides: TGTGCCAGCAGCGCCGACACAGGGGTGGCTGAAAAACTGTTTTTT.

The rearrangement uses TRBV19 and TRBJ1-5, with D possibly matching TRBD1 (5 bases). The CDR3 is 14 residues long. Germline assignment: CDR1 LNHDA and CDR2 SQIVND (reference sequence). The V end was cut by 4 bases, the J end by 1 base, with 8 bases between. Written as DNA, the CDR3 is TGTGCCAGTAGTAGGGGGTTGAGCAATCAGCCCCAGCATTTT. This sequence encodes CASSRGLSNQPQHF.

The chain employs TRBV29-1 and TRBJ2-1, with a tentative D call TRBD2 (5 bases). This CDR3 spans 14 amino acids. Trimming removed 6 bases from V and 0 bases from J, with 12 bases in between. The germline V gene has CDR1 SQVTM and CDR2 ANQGSEA. CDR3 region: CSVDRRGSYNEQFF. CDR3 sequence (DNA): TGCAGCGTCGACCGCCGGGGCTCCTACAATGAGCAGTTCTTC.

V gene TRBV7-9 combines with J gene TRBJ2-3, with 11 bases matching TRBD2. CDR3 length equals 15 residues. The J segment lost 0 bases and the V segment lost 5 bases, leaving 1 base of the junction unmatched. The germline CDR1 and CDR2 sequences are SEHNR and FQNEAQ (reference sequence). For the CDR3, the DNA is TGTGCCAGCAGCCGACTAGCGGGAAGCACAGATACGCAGTATTTT. This encodes CASSRLAGSTDTQYF.

This chain joins TRBV11-3 and TRBJ2-1, with 8 bases that match TRBD1. Germline V CDR1 and CDR2: SGHNT, YENEEA. Trimming at V came to 5 bases and at J to 4 bases, leaving 10 bases not matched to a gene. The CDR3 spans 16 residues. CDR3 protein: CASSPTRTGPYNEQFF. The CDR3 DNA sequence: TGTGCCAGCAGCCCAACCCGGACAGGGCCATACAATGAGCAGTTCTTC.

V usage is TRBV19 and J usage is TRBJ2-3; 9 bases match TRBD1. Germline CDR1 is LNHDA and CDR2 is SQIVND (reference sequence). The CDR3 covers 15 residues. V lost 6 bases to trimming and J lost 6 bases; unmatched junction nucleotides: 10. The CDR3 DNA sequence: TGTGCCAGTAGAGATGGACAGGGGACGTTGGATACGCAGTATTTT. Translation: CASRDGQGTLDTQYF.